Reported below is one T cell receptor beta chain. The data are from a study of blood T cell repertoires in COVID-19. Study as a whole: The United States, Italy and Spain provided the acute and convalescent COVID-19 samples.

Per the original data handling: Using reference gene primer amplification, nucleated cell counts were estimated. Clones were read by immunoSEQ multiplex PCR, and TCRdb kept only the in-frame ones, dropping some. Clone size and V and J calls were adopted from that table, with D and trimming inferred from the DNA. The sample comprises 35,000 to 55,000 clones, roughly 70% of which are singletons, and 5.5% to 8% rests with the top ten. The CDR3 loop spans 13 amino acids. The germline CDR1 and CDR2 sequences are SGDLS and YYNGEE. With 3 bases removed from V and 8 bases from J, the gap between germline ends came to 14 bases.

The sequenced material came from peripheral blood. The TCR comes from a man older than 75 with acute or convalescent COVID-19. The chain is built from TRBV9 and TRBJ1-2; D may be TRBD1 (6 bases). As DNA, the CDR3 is TGTGCCAGCAGCGAGCGACAGGATCACGGCTACACCTTC. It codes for CASSERQDHGYTF.